Listed here is a single T cell receptor (beta chain). Original methodology: Reference gene primer amplification gave estimated nucleated cell counts. Measured with immunoSEQ multiplex PCR; TCRdb has only the in-frame clones, and not every one. That table is the source of V, J and clone size, and D and trimming were worked out from the DNA. The sample includes hundreds of thousands of clones, 79% of them seen just once. This entry belongs to a study of blood T cell repertoires in COVID-19. Whole-study context: Acute-phase and convalescent COVID-19 samples originated in the United States, Italy and Spain.

V was trimmed by 2 bases and J by 5 bases, leaving 11 bases between them. The CDR3 totals 13 residues. Germline V CDR1 and CDR2: SGHKS, YYEKEE (reference sequence). Sequenced material: peripheral blood. This sequence was found in a woman aged 40 to 50 with active or convalescent COVID-19. V and J are TRBV5-5 and TRBJ2-7; perhaps TRBD1 as D (6 bases). The DNA of the CDR3 is TGTGCCAGCAGCTTTACAGGGTCCAACGAGCAGTACTTC. Translated: CASSFTGSNEQYF.